A single sample is the source of the 8 T cell receptor beta chains below, sequenced in a study of blood T cells in healthy people across ages. The use of a sample-barcoded 5' primer and a J-beta primer mix characterized a second PCR of about 7 to 12 cycles. TCRdb recomputed calls from the 5' RACE reads with MiXCR, one row per CDR3 protein. The data contain 1,500,000 or so distinct CDR3 sequences, 35% to 45% of them singletons. The material sequenced was blood. These receptors were collected from a young woman in good health.

V gene TRBV12-3 or TRBV12-4 combines with J gene TRBJ2-1, with a possible D match to TRBD2 (6 bases). The V end lost 3 bases, the J end lost 5 bases, and 17 bases lay between the germline ends. CDR3 length equals 16 residues. In DNA, the CDR3 is TGTGCCAGCAGTTTCGCCCGGGCGGGGTATGACAATGAGCAGTTCTTC. Protein: CASSFARAGYDNEQFF.

The gene calls are TRBV12-3 or TRBV12-4 and TRBJ2-1, with 10 bases lining up with TRBD2. This CDR3 comprises 14 residues. J was trimmed by 5 bases and V by 7 bases; bases with no gene match: 5. The CDR3: CASIWGLANNEQFF. CDR3 in DNA: TGTGCCAGCATTTGGGGACTAGCGAACAATGAGCAGTTCTTC.

The V and J genes are TRBV28 and TRBJ2-5; 13 nucleotides match TRBD2. The end of the DNA is better explained by TRBJ2-7, so the J call may be wrong. Germline assignment: CDR1 MDHEN and CDR2 SYDVKM. The CDR3 is 14 residues long. The CDR3 region has the DNA TGTGCCAGCAGTGAGGGGACTAGCGGGATCGAGCAGTACTTC. Residues: CASSEGTSGIEQYF.

The chain carries TRBV27 and TRBJ2-5; D unclear. V shed 7 bases and J shed 5 bases, with 8 bases lying between them. Germline CDR1 and CDR2: MNHEY and SMNVEV (reference sequence). This CDR3 comprises 11 residues. The DNA of the CDR3 is TGTGCCAGCAAAGGTCAGGAGACCCAGTACTTC. Amino acids: CASKGQETQYF.

A few counts support this clonotype. This chain links TRBV29-1 with TRBJ1-2; a possible D gene is TRBD1 (6 bases). The length of the CDR3 is 13 residues. The germline CDR1 and CDR2 sequences are SQVTM and ANQGSEA. Trimming stripped 6 bases from V and 1 base from J, with 12 bases between. CDR3: CSVPRTVNYGYTF. CDR3 DNA: TGCAGCGTCCCTAGGACAGTTAACTATGGCTACACCTTC.

This chain links TRBV12-3 or TRBV12-4 with TRBJ2-1, with 10 bases lining up with TRBD2. The V and J ends lost 2 bases and 13 bases, in that order; junction bases with no gene match: 14. There are 16 residues in the CDR3. The DNA for the CDR3 is TGTGCCAGCAGTTTATGGAGCGGGAGGGGGGGAGAGACCCAGTTCTTC. Its protein is CASSLWSGRGGETQFF.

This clonotype was seen only once. V is TRBV20-1 and J is TRBJ1-2; TRBD1 is a possible D gene (6 bases). CDR1 DFQATT and CDR2 SNEGSKA come from the germline V gene (reference sequence). This CDR3 spans 13 amino acids. The ends were cut back, 5 bases at V and 4 bases at J, with 14 bases in the middle. This CDR3 reads CSAQDRESYGYTF. CDR3 nucleotide sequence: TGCAGTGCTCAGGACAGAGAGAGCTATGGCTACACCTTC.

Remarks on this clonotype: A single base separates this from a much larger clone, so it may be a read error. The J gene is TRBJ2-7, the V gene TRBV20-1; no reliable D call. Between the trimmed V and J ends, which lost 3 bases and 12 bases, there was a span of 15 bases. Germline V gene sequence: CDR1 DFQATT, CDR2 SNEGSKA (reference sequence). The length of the CDR3 is 11 residues. CDR3 DNA sequence: TGCAGTGCTAGCCCTCAAAACATTCGGTACTTC. Its protein is CSASPQNIRYF.